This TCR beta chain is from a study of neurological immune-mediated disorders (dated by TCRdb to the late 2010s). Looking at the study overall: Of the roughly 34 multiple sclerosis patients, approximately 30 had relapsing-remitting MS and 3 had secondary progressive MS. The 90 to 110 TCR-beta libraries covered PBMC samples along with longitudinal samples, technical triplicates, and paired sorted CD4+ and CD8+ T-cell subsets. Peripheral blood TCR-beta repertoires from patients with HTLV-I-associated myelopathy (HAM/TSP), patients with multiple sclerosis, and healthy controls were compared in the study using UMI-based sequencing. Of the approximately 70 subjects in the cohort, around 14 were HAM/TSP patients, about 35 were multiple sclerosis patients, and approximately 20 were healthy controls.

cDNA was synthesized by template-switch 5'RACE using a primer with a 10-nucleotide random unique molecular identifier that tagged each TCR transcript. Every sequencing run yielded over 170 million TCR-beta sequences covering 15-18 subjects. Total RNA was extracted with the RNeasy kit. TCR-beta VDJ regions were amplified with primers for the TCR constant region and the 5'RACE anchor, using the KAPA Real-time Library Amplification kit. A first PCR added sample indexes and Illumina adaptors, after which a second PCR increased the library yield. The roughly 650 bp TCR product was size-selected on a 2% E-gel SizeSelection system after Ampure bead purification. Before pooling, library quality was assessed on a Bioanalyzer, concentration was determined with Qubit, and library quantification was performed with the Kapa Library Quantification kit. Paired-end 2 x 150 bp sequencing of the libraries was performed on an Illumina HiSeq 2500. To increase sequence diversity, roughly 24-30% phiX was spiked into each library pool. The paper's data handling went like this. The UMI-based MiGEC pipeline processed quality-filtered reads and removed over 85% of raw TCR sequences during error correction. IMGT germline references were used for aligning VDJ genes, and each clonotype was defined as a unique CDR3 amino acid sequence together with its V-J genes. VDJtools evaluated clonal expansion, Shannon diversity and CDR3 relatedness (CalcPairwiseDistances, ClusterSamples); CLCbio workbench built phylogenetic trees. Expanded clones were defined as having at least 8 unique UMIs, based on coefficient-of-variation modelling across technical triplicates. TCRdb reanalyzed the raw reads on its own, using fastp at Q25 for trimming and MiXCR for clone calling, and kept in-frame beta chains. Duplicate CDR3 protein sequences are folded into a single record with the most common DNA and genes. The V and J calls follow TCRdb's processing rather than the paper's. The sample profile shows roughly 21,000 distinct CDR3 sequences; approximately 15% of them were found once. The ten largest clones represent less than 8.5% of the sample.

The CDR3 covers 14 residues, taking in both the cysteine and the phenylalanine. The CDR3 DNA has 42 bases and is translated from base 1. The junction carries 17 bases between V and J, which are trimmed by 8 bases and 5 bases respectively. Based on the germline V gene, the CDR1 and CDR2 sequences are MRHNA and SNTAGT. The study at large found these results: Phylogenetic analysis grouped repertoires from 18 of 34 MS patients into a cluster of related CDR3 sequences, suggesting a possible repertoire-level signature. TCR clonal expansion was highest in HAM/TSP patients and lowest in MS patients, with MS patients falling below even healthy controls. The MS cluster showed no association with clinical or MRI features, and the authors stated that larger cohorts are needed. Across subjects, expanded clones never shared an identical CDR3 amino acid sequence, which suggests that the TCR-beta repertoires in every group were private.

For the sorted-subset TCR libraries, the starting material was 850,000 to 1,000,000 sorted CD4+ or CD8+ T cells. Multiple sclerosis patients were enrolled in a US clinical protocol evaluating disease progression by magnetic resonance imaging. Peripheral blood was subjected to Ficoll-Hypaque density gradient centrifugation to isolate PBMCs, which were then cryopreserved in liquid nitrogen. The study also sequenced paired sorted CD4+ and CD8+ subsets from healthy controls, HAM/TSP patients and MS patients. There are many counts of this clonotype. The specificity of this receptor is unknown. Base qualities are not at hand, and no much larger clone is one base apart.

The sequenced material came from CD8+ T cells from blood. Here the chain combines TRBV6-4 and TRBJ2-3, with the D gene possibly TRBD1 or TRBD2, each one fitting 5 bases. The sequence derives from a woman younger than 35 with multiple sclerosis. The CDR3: CASSSGTQGDTQYF. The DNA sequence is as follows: TGTGCCAGCTCGTCCGGGACCCAGGGAGATACGCAGTATTTT.